Presented here are 24 T cell receptor beta chains from one specimen sequenced in a study of molecular identifiers for immune sequencing clone quantification. TCRdb reprocessed the PCR reads via MiXCR and lists one record per CDR3 protein. The sample has 70,000 to 90,000 distinct CDR3 sequences, around 23% seen once; the top ten hold 0.8% to 1.2%. The specimen was naive CD8+ T cells from blood, with Jurkat cell RNA spiked in. This sample's subset: FACS-sorted CD8+CD4-CCR7+CD45RA+ naive T cells. These receptors were taken from a human donor in good health. Some libraries in this study had Jurkat cell RNA spiked in.

This clonotype came up many times. The chain carries TRBV30 and TRBJ2-7; D perhaps matches TRBD2 (6 bases). Trimming cost V 3 bases and J 4 bases, with 7 bases left between them. CDR1 is GTSNPN, CDR2 SVGIG, per germline (reference sequence). CDR3 length: 11 amino acids. The CDR3 nucleotides are TGTGCCTGGAGGGAGGGGTACGAGCAGTACTTC. As protein: CAWREGYEQYF.

Of note for this clonotype: This clone may be a read error of a much larger clone one base away. V gene TRBV3-1 combines with J gene TRBJ2-6; D gene ambiguous. Trimming shortened V by 0 bases and J by 2 bases, and 8 bases separated the two germline ends. CDR1 is LGHDT and CDR2 is YNNKEL in the germline V gene (reference sequence). The CDR3 has 16 amino acids. The CDR3 sequence is CASSQERDPGANVLTF. The CDR3 DNA is TGTGCCAGCAGCCAAGAACGAGACCCTGGGGCCAACGTCCTGACTTTC.

At least ten counts were recorded for this clonotype. This rearrangement joins TRBV6-5 to TRBJ2-3, with 15 bases identical to TRBD2. CDR3 size: 15 residues. V gave up 6 bases and J gave up 6 bases; unmatched junction bases: 4. CDR1 MNHEY and CDR2 SVGAGI come from the germline V gene. CDR3 in amino acids: CASSGTSGGSDTQYF. The CDR3 region has the DNA TGTGCCAGCAGCGGGACTAGCGGGGGGTCGGATACGCAGTATTTT.

This clonotype was seen many times. The rearrangement uses TRBV7-9 and TRBJ2-3; weak D call: TRBD2 (6 bases). Germline assignment: CDR1 SEHNR and CDR2 FQNEAQ (reference sequence). V was clipped by 5 bases and J by 4 bases, with 19 bases between them. This CDR3 is built from 16 residues. CDR3 sequence (DNA): TGTGCCAGCAGCCCACCGGGACTTACTTTTTCAGATACGCAGTATTTT. Translation: CASSPPGLTFSDTQYF.

This clonotype was detected ten times or more. This sequence joins TRBV29-1 and TRBJ1-2; no clear D. CDR3 size: 13 residues. V dropped 5 bases and J dropped 2 bases, with 12 bases sitting between them. Germline V gene sequence: CDR1 SQVTM, CDR2 ANQGSEA. CDR3 sequence (DNA): TGCAGCGTTTACCTCGTCCCAAACTATGGCTACACCTTC. The encoded protein is CSVYLVPNYGYTF.

This clonotype was seen a handful of times. V is TRBV18 and J is TRBJ2-7, with D maybe TRBD1 (6 bases). Germline CDR1 is KGHSH and CDR2 is LQKENI. Trimming cost V 3 bases and J 4 bases, with 16 bases left between them. The CDR3 extends over 15 amino acids. CDR3 DNA sequence: TGTGCCAGCTCACCCCGAGAGACAGGCCTATACGAGCAGTACTTC. Translated: CASSPRETGLYEQYF.

In this sample, this clonotype turned up many times. The CDR3 here is CASSYPPSGGYTDTQYF. The CDR3 DNA reads TGTGCCAGCAGTTACCCCCCTAGCGGGGGGTACACAGATACGCAGTATTTT. V and J are TRBV6-6 and TRBJ2-3; 11 nucleotides line up with TRBD2. The length of the CDR3 is 17 residues. V was pared by 2 bases and J by 2 bases, with 6 bases of the junction left unmatched. Germline CDR1 MNHNY, CDR2 SVGAGI (reference sequence).

This clonotype was counted only a few times. V and J are TRBV7-2 and TRBJ2-1; D gene uncertain. This CDR3 comprises 16 residues. Germline V gene lookup returns CDR1 SGHTA and CDR2 FQGNSA. Trimming removed 2 bases from V and 0 bases from J, with 11 bases in between. CDR3 nucleotides: TGTGCCAGCAGCTTACGGACCTTCAGCTCCTACAATGAGCAGTTCTTC. Its translation: CASSLRTFSSYNEQFF.

This clonotype was observed at least ten times. The chain recombines TRBV11-2 with TRBJ2-1, with 8 bases that match TRBD2. CDR3 size: 16 residues. Germline V lookup: CDR1 SGHAT, CDR2 FQNNGV. After removal of 5 bases from V and 2 bases from J, the junction contained 8 bases not matched to a gene. The CDR3 nucleotides are TGTGCCAGCAGCAGAAGCGGGGGAAGTACCTACAATGAGCAGTTCTTC. Its protein is CASSRSGGSTYNEQFF.

A note on this clonotype: A clone one base away is much larger, so this may be a read error. The V call is TRBV2, the J call TRBJ1-5; D uncertain. This CDR3 contains 14 residues. The V gene's germline CDR1 is SNHLY and CDR2 FYNNEI. The CDR3 region is CASGDTDSNQPQHF. The CDR3 DNA reads as TGTGCCAGCGGTGACACAGATAGCAATCAGCCCCAGCATTTT.

This clonotype has ten or more counts. The V call is TRBV28, the J call TRBJ1-4; TRBD1 matches 8 bases. The germline V gene encodes CDR1 MDHEN and CDR2 SYDVKM. The CDR3 runs to 14 residues. J was trimmed by 7 bases and V by 2 bases; bases with no gene match: 3. CDR3 in amino acids: CASSLRTGSEKLFF. The CDR3 nucleotides are TGTGCCAGCAGTTTACGGACAGGGAGTGAAAAACTGTTTTTT.

This chain links TRBV4-3 with TRBJ1-1; tentative D call: TRBD1 (5 bases). V was trimmed by 0 bases and J by 3 bases, leaving 5 bases between them. This CDR3 region has 13 residues. Germline assignment: CDR1 LGHNA and CDR2 YSLEER. The CDR3 coding sequence is TGCGCCAGCAGCCAAGACAGGGACACTGAAGCTTTCTTT. Protein: CASSQDRDTEAFF.

As regards this clonotype: It may be a read error: a sequence one base away is much more abundant. The rearrangement joins TRBV5-1 to TRBJ2-5, with D possibly TRBD1 on 7 matching bases. Germline-derived CDR1 and CDR2 are SGHRS and YFSETQ. The length of the CDR3 is 15 residues. Here the CDR3 DNA reads TGCGCCAGCAGCTTGTGGAGGGGGCTTGAAGAGGCCCAGTACTTC. Amino acid sequence: CASSLWRGLEEAQYF.

A few counts support this clonotype. The rearrangement joins TRBV7-9 to TRBJ1-1; 7 bases line up with TRBD1. The CDR3 covers 16 residues. Trimming removed 4 bases from V and 7 bases from J; junction bases left unmatched: 15. CDR1 and CDR2 (germline): SEHNR, FQNEAQ (reference sequence). The CDR3 nucleotides read TGTGCCAGCAGCTCGGGGACAGTTACAAATGCCAATGAAGCTTTCTTT. Protein sequence: CASSSGTVTNANEAFF. The variable domain in full, with the rest retrieved from reference TRBV7-9 and TRBJ1-1, is DTGVSQNPRHKITKRGQNVTFRCDPISEHNRLYWYRQTLGQGPEFLTYFQNEAQLEKSRLLSDRFSAERPKGSFSTLEIQRTEQGDSAMYLCASSSGTVTNANEAFFGQGTRLTVV.

There are many counts of this clonotype. The rearrangement links TRBV6-2 or TRBV6-3 to TRBJ2-3; D is perhaps TRBD1 or TRBD2 (5 bases each). The germline gives CDR1 MNHEY, CDR2 SVGEGT. This CDR3 has 16 amino acids. V was trimmed by 0 bases and J by 0 bases, leaving 10 bases between them. The DNA of the CDR3 is TGTGCCAGCAGTTACTCCAGGGACCAAAGCACAGATACGCAGTATTTT. As protein: CASSYSRDQSTDTQYF.

This chain uses TRBV27 with TRBJ2-7; 9 bases are a match to TRBD2. Germline CDR1 and CDR2: MNHEY and SMNVEV (reference sequence). The V segment lost 4 bases and the J segment 3 bases; nucleotides outside the gene matches: 10. The CDR3 covers 16 residues. The CDR3 spells CASSWAGGVLDYEQYF. CDR3 nucleotides: TGTGCCAGCAGTTGGGCGGGAGGGGTATTAGACTACGAGCAGTACTTC.

This clonotype appeared many times. The rearrangement links TRBV4-2 to TRBJ2-3, with 13 bases fitting TRBD2. With V trimmed by 0 bases and J by 1 base, 4 bases remained unmatched. The CDR3 spans 18 residues. The germline CDR1 and CDR2 sequences are LGHNA and YNFKEQ. CDR3 residues: CASSQDQGLAGRTDTQYF. The DNA for the CDR3 is TGTGCCAGCAGCCAAGATCAGGGACTAGCGGGACGCACAGATACGCAGTATTTT.

The table lists this clonotype with a few counts. The rearrangement joins TRBV13 to TRBJ2-5; 9 nucleotides agree with TRBD1. The V and J ends lost 4 bases and 3 bases, in that order; junction bases with no gene match: 6. This CDR3 contains 15 residues. Germline CDR1 PRHDT, CDR2 FYEKMQ (reference sequence). CDR3 DNA sequence: TGTGCCAGCAGCTCGGTAGGGACAGGGAAAGAGACCCAGTACTTC. This sequence encodes CASSSVGTGKETQYF.

This clonotype has ten or more counts. J is TRBJ2-7 and V is TRBV7-9; 7 nucleotides agree with TRBD2. Per germline, CDR1 SEHNR and CDR2 FQNEAQ (reference sequence). J gave up 6 bases and V 5 bases, and 13 bases lay outside the gene matches. The CDR3 sequence is 15 residues long. The DNA for the CDR3 is TGTGCCAGCAGCCCTCGGGCGGGAGAGAATCGCGAGCAGTACTTC. Protein sequence: CASSPRAGENREQYF.

This clonotype came up many times. The rearrangement joins TRBV4-3 to TRBJ2-7, with 9 bases that match TRBD2. The CDR3 loop spans 14 amino acids. V shed 1 base and J 3 bases; nucleotides not matched to a gene: 1. In germline, CDR1 is LGHNA, CDR2 YSLEER. CDR3 coding DNA: TGCGCCAGCAGCCAAGGTAGCGGGGGCTACGAGCAGTACTTC. Its translation: CASSQGSGGYEQYF.

This clonotype was picked up a small number of times. This chain uses TRBV5-6 with TRBJ1-2; 8 bases are shared with TRBD1. The CDR3 covers 14 residues. Germline CDR1 SGHDT, CDR2 YYEEEE. V shed 5 bases, J shed 3 bases, and the junction held 6 bases outside the gene matches. CDR3 coding DNA: TGTGCCAGCAGTTGGACAGGGCGCGACTATGGCTACACCTTC. It encodes CASSWTGRDYGYTF.

This clonotype has at least ten counts. V and J are TRBV5-1 and TRBJ2-5; TRBD2 matches 9 bases. The V segment lost 4 bases and the J segment 5 bases; nucleotides outside the gene matches: 9. Germline CDR1 reads SGHRS; CDR2 reads YFSETQ. The CDR3 length is 15 residues. CDR3 nucleotide sequence: TGCGCCAGCAGCATACTCGGGACTAGCTATGAGACCCAGTACTTC. Encoded protein: CASSILGTSYETQYF. The whole variable domain, remainder taken from reference TRBV5-1 and TRBJ2-5, is KAGVTQTPRYLIKTRGQQVTLSCSPISGHRSVSWYQQTPGQGLQFLFEYFSETQRNKGNFPGRFSGRQFSNSRSEMNVSTLELGDSALYLCASSILGTSYETQYFGPGTRLLVL.

In its sample, this clonotype was seen a few times. CDR3: CSARDLASSTDTQYF. The CDR3 DNA reads as TGCAGTGCTAGAGATTTGGCCTCTAGCACAGATACGCAGTATTTT. This chain joins TRBV20-1 and TRBJ2-3; D unclear. In germline, CDR1 is DFQATT, CDR2 SNEGSKA (reference sequence). The CDR3 is 15 residues long. The V end lost 0 bases, the J end lost 0 bases, and 10 bases lay between the germline ends.

The table lists this clonotype with a few counts. This chain joins TRBV9 and TRBJ1-1; D call uncertain. V shed 4 bases and J shed 6 bases, with 10 bases lying between them. The CDR3 has 12 residues. Per germline, CDR1 SGDLS and CDR2 YYNGEE. The CDR3 here is CASSPGSSEAFF. DNA of the CDR3: TGTGCCAGCAGCCCGGGTAGCTCTGAAGCTTTCTTT.